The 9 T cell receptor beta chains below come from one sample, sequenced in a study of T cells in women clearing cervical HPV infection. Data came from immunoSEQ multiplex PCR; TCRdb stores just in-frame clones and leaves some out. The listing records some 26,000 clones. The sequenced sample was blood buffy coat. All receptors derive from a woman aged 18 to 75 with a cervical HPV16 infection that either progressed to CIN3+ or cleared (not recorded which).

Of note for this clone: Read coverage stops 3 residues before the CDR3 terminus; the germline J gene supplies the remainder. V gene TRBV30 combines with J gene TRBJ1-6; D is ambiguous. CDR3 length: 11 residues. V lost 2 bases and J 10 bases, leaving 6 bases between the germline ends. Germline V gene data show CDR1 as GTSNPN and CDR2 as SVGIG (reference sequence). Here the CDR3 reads CAWSTVSPLHF. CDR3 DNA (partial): TGTGCCTGGAGTACTGTCTCACCC.

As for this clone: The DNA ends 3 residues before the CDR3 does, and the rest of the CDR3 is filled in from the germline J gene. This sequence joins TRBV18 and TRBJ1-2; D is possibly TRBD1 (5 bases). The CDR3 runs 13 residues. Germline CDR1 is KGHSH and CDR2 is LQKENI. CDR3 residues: CASSQQGFDDYTF. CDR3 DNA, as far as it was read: TGTGCCAGCTCACAGCAGGGTTTCGACGAC.

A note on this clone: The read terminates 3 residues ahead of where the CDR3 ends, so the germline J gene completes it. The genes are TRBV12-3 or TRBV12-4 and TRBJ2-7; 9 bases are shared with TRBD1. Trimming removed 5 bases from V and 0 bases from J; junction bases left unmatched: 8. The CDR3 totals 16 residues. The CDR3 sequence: CASSPHPGQGSYEQYF. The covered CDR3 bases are TGTGCCAGCAGTCCCCACCCGGGACAGGGCTCCTACGAG.

The sequenced CDR3 bases are TGTGCCATCAGTGGGTTACAGGGGGGCGAG. Translation: CAISGLQGGE. The CDR3 reads in full as CAISGLQGGEQYF. V and J are TRBV10-3 and TRBJ2-7, with 8 bases lining up with TRBD1. The read gets to within 3 residues of the CDR3 end, and the germline J gene fills in the rest. Germline V gives CDR1 ENHRY, CDR2 SYGVKD. Trimming removed 4 bases from V and 6 bases from J; junction bases left unmatched: 5. This CDR3 is 13 amino acids long.

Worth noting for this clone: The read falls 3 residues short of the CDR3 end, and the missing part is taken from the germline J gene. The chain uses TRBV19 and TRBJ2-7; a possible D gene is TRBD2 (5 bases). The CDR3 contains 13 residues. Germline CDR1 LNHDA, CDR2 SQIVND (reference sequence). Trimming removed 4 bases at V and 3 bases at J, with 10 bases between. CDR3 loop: CASSTRGDYEQYF. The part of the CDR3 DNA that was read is TGTGCCAGTAGTACCCGGGGAGACTACGAG.

The DNA read from the CDR3 is TGTGCCAGCAGCCAACTAGCGGGGGGGCCGGGTGAG. Translating it yields CASSQLAGGPGE. The complete CDR3 sequence is CASSQLAGGPGEQFF. The J gene is TRBJ2-1, the V gene TRBV7-3, with 13 nucleotides matching TRBD2. The read ends 3 residues early relative to the CDR3; the germline J gene fills the gap. The ends lost 5 bases at V and 9 bases at J; junction bases unmatched: 7. CDR3 length: 15 residues. The germline V gene encodes CDR1 SGHTA and CDR2 FQGTGA.

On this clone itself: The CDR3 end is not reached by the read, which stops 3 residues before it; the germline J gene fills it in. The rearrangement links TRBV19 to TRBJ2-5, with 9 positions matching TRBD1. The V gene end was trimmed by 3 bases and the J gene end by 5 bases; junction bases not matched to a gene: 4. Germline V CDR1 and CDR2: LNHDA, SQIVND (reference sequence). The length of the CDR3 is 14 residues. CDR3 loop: CASSIGDRDETQYF. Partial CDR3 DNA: TGTGCCAGTAGTATTGGGGACAGGGACGAGACC.

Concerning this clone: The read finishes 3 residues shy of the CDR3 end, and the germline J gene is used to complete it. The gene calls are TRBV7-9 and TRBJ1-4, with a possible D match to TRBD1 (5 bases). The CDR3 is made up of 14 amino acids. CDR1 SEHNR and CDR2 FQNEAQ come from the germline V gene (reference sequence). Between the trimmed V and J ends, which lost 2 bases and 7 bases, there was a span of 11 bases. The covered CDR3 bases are TGTGCCAGCAGCTTAAGTCAGGGTGGTGAAAAA. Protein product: CASSLSQGGEK. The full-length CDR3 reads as CASSLSQGGEKLFF.

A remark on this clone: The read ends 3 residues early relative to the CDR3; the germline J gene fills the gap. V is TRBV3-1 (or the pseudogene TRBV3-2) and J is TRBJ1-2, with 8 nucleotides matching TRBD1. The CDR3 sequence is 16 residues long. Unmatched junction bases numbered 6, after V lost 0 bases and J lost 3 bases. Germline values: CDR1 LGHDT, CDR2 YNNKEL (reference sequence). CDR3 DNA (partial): TGTGCCAGCAGCCAAGAAGGACAGGGTAAATACTATGGC. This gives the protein CASSQEGQGKYYG. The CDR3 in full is CASSQEGQGKYYGYTF.